One sample yielded the 21 T cell receptor beta chains listed below, sequenced in a study of CD8+ T cells in alopecia areata (dated by TCRdb to 2016 to 2019). Explained via the paper, the treatment or condition label denotes: oral pan-JAK inhibitor, 5-10 mg twice daily. Library preparation employed the immunoSEQ multiplex PCR assay. To provide template for TCR sequencing, every sample had RNA extracted and reverse transcribed into cDNA. TCRdb holds this immuneACCESS table with in-frame rearrangements only. Some clones are missing; in checked studies, unresolved V genes explain under half, and the rest has no known cause. In all, the sample holds nearly 95,000 clones, and around three quarters of those were seen once. 15% to 20% of the sample belongs to the ten largest clones. The sample was CD8+ T cells sorted from blood, taken at week 44, from a patient treated with tofacitinib. The receptor source for this set is a human donor with alopecia areata.

This clone came up once. The chain links TRBV6-5 to TRBJ1-1; TRBD1 might be the D (5 bases). Trimming removed 2 bases at V and 6 bases at J, with 7 bases between. The germline CDR1 and CDR2 sequences are MNHEY and SVGAGI. This CDR3 is built from 12 residues. This CDR3 reads CASSYGAAEAFF. In DNA, the CDR3 is TGTGCCAGCAGTTACGGGGCAGCTGAAGCTTTCTTT.

The CDR3 sequence is CATSREFRPLGEEAFF. The CDR3 nucleotides are TGTGCCACCAGCAGAGAATTTCGGCCGTTGGGGGAGGAAGCTTTCTTT. This chain connects TRBV15 to TRBJ1-1, with a possible D match to TRBD1 (5 bases). Germline assignment: CDR1 LNHNV and CDR2 YYDKDF (reference sequence). The CDR3 length is 16 residues. Trimming cost V 0 bases and J 8 bases, with 19 bases left between them.

The rearrangement links TRBV27 to TRBJ2-1; D gene ambiguous. The V and J ends lost 1 base and 4 bases respectively, with 20 bases between them. Per germline, CDR1 MNHEY and CDR2 SMNVEV (reference sequence). This CDR3 comprises 18 residues. CDR3 sequence reads: CASSLYSEGPTTYNEQFF. CDR3 bases: TGTGCCAGCAGTTTATACTCGGAAGGGCCCACAACTTACAATGAGCAGTTCTTC.

The chain uses TRBV5-6 and TRBJ2-4; 7 nucleotides align to TRBD2. Per germline, CDR1 SGHDT and CDR2 YYEEEE. CDR3 length: 14 amino acids. With 3 bases clipped from V and 5 bases from J, the junction kept 5 bases outside the gene matches. CDR3 bases: TGTGCCAGCAGCTCGTTTCGGGGGGAAAACATTCAGTACTTC. This encodes CASSSFRGENIQYF.

This chain links TRBV5-6 with TRBJ1-6; D is perhaps TRBD1 (5 bases). This CDR3 is built from 19 residues. V was shortened by 0 bases and J by 8 bases, with 24 bases between the two germline ends. Germline V CDR1 and CDR2: SGHDT, YYEEEE. CDR3 region: CASSLARDLQGYRDSPLHF. The DNA of the CDR3 is TGTGCCAGCAGCTTGGCAAGGGATCTCCAGGGATATCGTGATTCACCCCTCCACTTT.

J is TRBJ1-2 and V is TRBV2; possibly TRBD1 for D (6 bases). The V end lost 10 bases, the J end lost 0 bases, and 24 bases lay between the germline ends. Germline V gene lookup returns CDR1 SNHLY and CDR2 FYNNEI. This CDR3 comprises 17 residues. The CDR3 is CANRPPAGAGTNYGYTF. CDR3 in DNA: TGTGCCAACAGACCGCCCGCGGGGGCTGGGACTAACTATGGCTACACCTTC.

V gene TRBV29-1 combines with J gene TRBJ1-2; D not resolved. The V end lost 7 bases, the J end lost 5 bases, and 26 bases lay between the germline ends. From germline, CDR1 is SQVTM and CDR2 ANQGSEA. The CDR3 contains 16 residues. The CDR3, as DNA: TGCAGCGCCACCACCACAGACACCTCGGGAGCATATGGCTACACCTTC. Translated: CSATTTDTSGAYGYTF.

The rearrangement links TRBV7-6 to TRBJ1-1; unclear D gene. There are 15 residues in the CDR3. Germline lookup yields CDR1 SGHVS and CDR2 FNYEAQ. Trimming left V 5 bases short and J 5 bases short, with 18 bases between. This chain's CDR3 is CASSNTVSLNTEAFF. In nucleotides, the CDR3 is TGTGCCAGCAGCAATACAGTATCGCTAAATACTGAAGCTTTCTTT.

The chain recombines TRBV29-1 with TRBJ2-1, with D possibly being TRBD1 (5 bases). This CDR3 contains 11 residues. CDR1 SQVTM and CDR2 ANQGSEA come from the germline V gene. V was cut by 7 bases and J by 3 bases, with 7 bases left in between. This chain's CDR3 is CSADNYNEQFF. The CDR3 coding sequence is TGCAGCGCGGACAACTACAATGAGCAGTTCTTC.

The J gene is TRBJ2-2, the V gene TRBV10-3, with D maybe TRBD2 (5 bases). CDR1 is ENHRY and CDR2 is SYGVKD in the germline V gene. This CDR3 is built from 12 residues. V shed 8 bases and J shed 4 bases, with 8 bases lying between them. The CDR3 region is CAIREGTGELFF. CDR3 nucleotides: TGTGCCATCCGAGAGGGCACCGGGGAGCTGTTTTTT.

V and J are TRBV29-1 and TRBJ1-2; maybe TRBD1 (6 bases). Trimming took 4 bases from V and 5 from J, leaving 17 bases between them. This CDR3 has 14 residues. From germline, CDR1 is SQVTM and CDR2 ANQGSEA. CDR3 coding DNA: TGCAGCGTTGTCCGGGAGGGGGGACAATATGGCTACACCTTC. Translation gives CSVVREGGQYGYTF.

This clone was picked up a small number of times. V usage is TRBV10-3 and J usage is TRBJ2-5; tentatively, D is TRBD2 (7 bases). The CDR3 length is 17 residues. Looked up from germline, CDR1 is ENHRY and CDR2 is SYGVKD. Trimming left V 5 bases short and J 3 bases short, with 22 bases between. CDR3 sequence (DNA): TGTGCCATCAGTAGTTCCGCGGGGGCCAGAGGAGAAGAGACCCAGTACTTC. Translating it yields CAISSSAGARGEETQYF.

This clone has only a few counts. This chain connects TRBV7-9 to TRBJ1-1; D gene unclear. The CDR3 sequence is 14 residues long. Germline V lookup: CDR1 SEHNR, CDR2 FQNEAQ (reference sequence). V was shortened by 5 bases and J by 0 bases, with 10 bases between the two germline ends. The CDR3 DNA reads TGTGCCAGCAGCCCACCCTTGTTGAACACTGAAGCTTTCTTT. It translates to CASSPPLLNTEAFF. Using reference TRBV7-9 and TRBJ1-1 for the parts outside the CDR3, the full variable domain is DTGVSQNPRHKITKRGQNVTFRCDPISEHNRLYWYRQTLGQGPEFLTYFQNEAQLEKSRLLSDRFSAERPKGSFSTLEIQRTEQGDSAMYLCASSPPLLNTEAFFGQGTRLTVV.

For the CDR3, the DNA is TGCGCCAGCAGACTGACAGGTAATAGCAATCAGCCCCAGCATTTT. This codes for CASRLTGNSNQPQHF. This chain connects TRBV5-1 to TRBJ1-5, with a tentative D call TRBD1 (6 bases). Looked up from germline, CDR1 is SGHRS and CDR2 is YFSETQ. CDR3 length: 15 amino acids. Trimming took off 5 bases at V and 0 bases at J, with 12 bases between the two ends.

V is TRBV7-2 and J is TRBJ2-5; a weak D match, TRBD1 (6 bases). Germline V gene lookup returns CDR1 SGHTA and CDR2 FQGNSA. The CDR3 loop spans 16 amino acids. V was trimmed by 5 bases and J by 2 bases, leaving 18 bases between them. The CDR3 DNA reads as TGTGCCAGCAGCCTCGGGCAGGGGCATCCACAAGAGACCCAGTACTTC. Protein: CASSLGQGHPQETQYF.

As regards this clone: An end of the junction differs from the germline gene, which may be a read error. The chain combines TRBV6-6 with TRBJ1-1, with D maybe TRBD1 (5 bases). The CDR3 has 16 residues. The germline gives CDR1 MNHNY, CDR2 SVGAGI (reference sequence). CDR3 sequence: CASSYDGTEMNTEALF. The CDR3 bases are TGTGCCAGCAGCTACGATGGGACGGAAATGAACACTGAAGCTCTCTTT.

Only a few counts were recorded for this clone. V usage is TRBV5-6 and J usage is TRBJ1-1, with D uncertain. Trimming left V 4 bases short and J 7 bases short, with 14 bases between. Germline V gives CDR1 SGHDT, CDR2 YYEEEE. The CDR3 runs 13 residues. Written as DNA, the CDR3 is TGTGCCAGCAGCGTAGGACGGACCAATGAAGCTTTCTTT. Translated: CASSVGRTNEAFF.

This clone was observed a single time. The chain employs TRBV9 and TRBJ1-1; 9 bases fit TRBD1. Unmatched junction bases numbered 5, after V lost 2 bases and J lost 3 bases. This CDR3 has 15 residues. The germline gives CDR1 SGDLS, CDR2 YYNGEE. The CDR3 spells CASSVQQGADTEAFF. The DNA of the CDR3 is TGTGCCAGCAGCGTTCAACAGGGGGCTGACACTGAAGCTTTCTTT.

The V and J genes are TRBV7-6 and TRBJ1-4; 11 positions match TRBD1. The CDR3 sequence is 14 residues long. With V trimmed by 5 bases and J by 7 bases, 3 bases remained unmatched. Per the germline V gene, CDR1 is SGHVS and CDR2 is FNYEAQ. The CDR3: CASSDGTGGEKLFF. The CDR3 DNA reads as TGTGCCAGCAGCGACGGGACAGGGGGTGAAAAACTGTTTTTT.

V and J are TRBV11-2 and TRBJ1-6; D is ambiguous. Trimming took off 1 base at V and 3 bases at J, with 10 bases between the two ends. CDR1 and CDR2 (germline): SGHAT, FQNNGV. CDR3 size: 16 residues. The CDR3 DNA sequence: TGTGCCAGCAGCTTAGGTGCCGGCAACTATAATTCACCCCTCCACTTT. This gives the protein CASSLGAGNYNSPLHF.

The chain couples TRBV7-8 to TRBJ1-1, with D perhaps matching TRBD1 (6 bases). Germline loops: CDR1 SGHVS, CDR2 FQNEAQ. The CDR3 has 13 amino acids. Deletions cut 1 base from V and 8 bases from J, with 11 bases between. The CDR3 DNA sequence: TGTGCCAGCAGCTTAGGTCCAGGGGCCGAAGCTTTCTTT. This translates into CASSLGPGAEAFF. The variable domain in full, with the rest retrieved from reference TRBV7-8 and TRBJ1-1, is GAGVSQSPRYKVAKRGQDVALRCDPISGHVSLFWYQQALGQGPEFLTYFQNEAQLDKSGLPSDRFFAERPEGSVSTLKIQRTQQEDSAVYLCASSLGPGAEAFFGQGTRLTVV.